This T cell receptor (beta chain) was captured by sequencing in a study of identical twins. From the 5' RACE reads, TCRdb called clonotypes with MiXCR, one entry per CDR3 protein. The sample has roughly 630,000 distinct CDR3 sequences, roughly 6.6% seen once. Deletions cut 4 bases from V and 8 bases from J, with 17 bases between. The CDR3 covers 14 residues. CDR1 and CDR2 from the germline V gene are DFQATT and SNEGSKA (reference sequence). This clonotype was found many times. Another study also made use of these data, one on yellow fever vaccine responses in identical twins.

This chain connects TRBV20-1 to TRBJ1-4, with D tentatively TRBD1 (5 bases). What was sequenced was PBMCs. This sequence originates from a woman aged 18-30 years in good health. This chain's CDR3 is CSATDPSGLEKLFF. The DNA for the CDR3 is TGCAGTGCTACGGACCCATCAGGGTTGGAAAAACTGTTTTTT.